A single sample gave rise to the 30 T cell receptor beta chains below, sequenced in a study of blood T cell repertoires in COVID-19. Only in-frame clones appear in the TCRdb table, and some are missing; sequencing was by immunoSEQ multiplex PCR. Of around 200,000 clones detected, 75% to 90% appear once; the ten largest clones hold 1.2%. The sample was PBMCs or T cells enriched from blood (not recorded which). These receptors were obtained from a man younger than 45 who had recovered from COVID-19.

The chain combines TRBV7-9 with TRBJ2-1; 13 bases are a match to TRBD2. The V and J ends lost 0 bases and 7 bases, in that order; junction bases with no gene match: 3. CDR1 and CDR2 (germline): SEHNR, FQNEAQ (reference sequence). The CDR3 is 16 residues long. CDR3 sequence: CASSLAWTSGSNEQFF. CDR3 nucleotide sequence: TGTGCCAGCAGCTTAGCGTGGACTAGCGGGAGTAATGAGCAGTTCTTC.

This clone occurred once. The V gene is TRBV30, the J gene TRBJ1-2, with D possibly TRBD1 on 6 matching bases. Trimming removed 3 bases at V and 6 bases at J, with 17 bases between. The CDR3 contains 14 residues. Germline loops: CDR1 GTSNPN, CDR2 SVGIG (reference sequence). The CDR3: CAWRSLVRGDGYTF. CDR3 DNA: TGTGCCTGGAGGTCTTTGGTCAGGGGAGATGGCTACACCTTC.

This chain connects TRBV19 to TRBJ1-1, with a tentative D call TRBD1 (5 bases). There are 17 residues in the CDR3. Looked up from germline, CDR1 is LNHDA and CDR2 is SQIVND (reference sequence). Trimming stripped 6 bases from V and 0 bases from J, with 20 bases between. The CDR3 region is CASRARAPRNMNTEAFF. The DNA for the CDR3 is TGTGCCAGTAGAGCCAGGGCCCCGCGCAATATGAACACTGAAGCTTTCTTT.

The chain couples TRBV5-1 to TRBJ1-1; the D gene is possibly TRBD1 (5 bases). The CDR3 runs 14 residues. The V end was cut by 5 bases, the J end by 3 bases, with 14 bases between. Germline V gene lookup returns CDR1 SGHRS and CDR2 YFSETQ. The CDR3 sequence is CASRRVGGDTEAFF. DNA of the CDR3: TGCGCCAGCAGGCGTGTTGGGGGGGACACTGAAGCTTTCTTT.

This clone was detected only a few times. The genes are TRBV18 and TRBJ1-1; the match to TRBD1 covers 7 bases. CDR3 length: 16 amino acids. The germline gives CDR1 KGHSH, CDR2 LQKENI. V shed 6 bases, J shed 0 bases, and the junction held 10 bases outside the gene matches. The CDR3 sequence: CASSERQGGMNTEAFF. CDR3 nucleotides: TGTGCCAGCTCGGAAAGACAGGGAGGCATGAACACTGAAGCTTTCTTT.

CDR3 region: CASSRERAGGPDNEQFF. The CDR3 DNA reads TGTGCCAGCAGCCGCGAGAGAGCGGGGGGACCTGACAATGAGCAGTTCTTC. The V gene is TRBV14, the J gene TRBJ2-1; 9 bases are shared with TRBD2. The CDR3 runs to 17 residues. V was clipped by 4 bases and J by 5 bases; unmatched bases: 12. Germline loops: CDR1 SGHDN, CDR2 FVKESK.

The rearrangement joins TRBV19 to TRBJ2-2; TRBD1 agrees at 7 bases. The CDR3 covers 15 residues. The V gene end was trimmed by 10 bases and the J gene end by 4 bases; junction bases not matched to a gene: 12. Germline CDR1 reads LNHDA; CDR2 reads SQIVND (reference sequence). The CDR3 coding sequence is TGTGCCACCCCAAAAAGACAGGGAAGCACCGGGGAGCTGTTTTTT. It codes for CATPKRQGSTGELFF.

V gene TRBV27 combines with J gene TRBJ2-7, with 7 positions matching TRBD1. The trim removed 5 bases at V and 4 bases at J, leaving 8 bases unmatched. The germline V gene has CDR1 MNHEY and CDR2 SMNVEV (reference sequence). The CDR3 runs to 14 residues. CDR3 coding DNA: TGTGCCAGCAGTCAGGGACAGCTTCTATACGAGCAGTACTTC. Translating it yields CASSQGQLLYEQYF.

This clone appeared once. V and J are TRBV7-8 and TRBJ2-2, with 8 bases aligning to TRBD1. The CDR3 has 13 residues. Trimming removed 5 bases from V and 7 bases from J; junction bases left unmatched: 3. Per the germline V gene, CDR1 is SGHVS and CDR2 is FQNEAQ. The CDR3 protein is CASSPGGGGELFF. The CDR3 coding sequence is TGTGCCAGCAGCCCAGGGGGCGGCGGGGAGCTGTTTTTT.

The chain couples TRBV9 to TRBJ2-2; 9 bases agree with TRBD1. After removal of 4 bases from V and 6 bases from J, the junction contained 13 bases not matched to a gene. The CDR3 is made up of 17 amino acids. Per germline, CDR1 SGDLS and CDR2 YYNGEE. The CDR3 region has the DNA TGTGCCAGCAGCACTAGCCCCACAGGGGGCGCGGCCGGGGAGCTGTTTTTT. It specifies CASSTSPTGGAAGELFF.

The V gene is TRBV11-2, the J gene TRBJ2-1; TRBD2 aligns across 10 bases. Germline V lookup: CDR1 SGHAT, CDR2 FQNNGV. The CDR3 sequence is 13 residues long. After removal of 5 bases from V and 6 bases from J, the junction contained 1 base not matched to a gene. Here the CDR3 DNA reads TGTGCCAGCAGCCCTAGCGGGAGCAATGAGCAGTTCTTC. Protein: CASSPSGSNEQFF.

The chain uses TRBV7-9 and TRBJ2-7; D is possibly TRBD1 (6 bases). Germline V gene lookup returns CDR1 SEHNR and CDR2 FQNEAQ (reference sequence). V shed 8 bases and J shed 7 bases, with 21 bases lying between them. This CDR3 spans 14 amino acids. CDR3 residues: CASGKRDIRQEQYF. The CDR3 nucleotides read TGTGCCAGCGGGAAACGGGACATAAGGCAGGAGCAGTACTTC.

This chain joins TRBV6-5 and TRBJ1-1; 7 nucleotides line up with TRBD1. The CDR3 has 15 residues. Germline CDR1 reads MNHEY; CDR2 reads SVGAGI. V dropped 6 bases and J dropped 1; count of bases not matched to a gene: 8. CDR3 sequence reads: CASSSVAGGNTEAFF. CDR3 nucleotide sequence: TGTGCCAGCAGCTCCGTGGCAGGGGGGAACACTGAAGCTTTCTTT.

The rearrangement joins TRBV7-9 to TRBJ2-7; 11 positions match TRBD1. This CDR3 spans 14 amino acids. Losses at the gene ends were 5 bases for V and 5 bases for J; bases not matched to a gene: 5. Germline CDR1 and CDR2: SEHNR and FQNEAQ (reference sequence). CDR3 residues: CASSPGQGADEQYF. The CDR3 nucleotides are TGTGCCAGCAGCCCAGGACAGGGGGCGGACGAGCAGTACTTC.

The rearrangement links TRBV11-1 to TRBJ2-2; no reliable D call. Per germline, CDR1 SGHAT and CDR2 FQDESV (reference sequence). Trimming took off 2 bases at V and 2 bases at J, with 6 bases between the two ends. This CDR3 comprises 14 residues. The CDR3 coding sequence is TGTGCCAGCAGCTTAAGCGTTAACACCGGGGAGCTGTTTTTT. It is translated as CASSLSVNTGELFF.

The chain carries TRBV5-1 and TRBJ2-6; D is possibly TRBD1 (6 bases). V shed 7 bases and J shed 0 bases, with 11 bases lying between them. The CDR3 contains 15 residues. Germline V gene sequence: CDR1 SGHRS, CDR2 YFSETQ. CDR3 residues: CASSGQLSGANVLTF. CDR3 nucleotide sequence: TGCGCCAGCTCTGGACAGCTCTCTGGGGCCAACGTCCTGACTTTC.

This chain links TRBV27 with TRBJ2-6, with D tentatively TRBD1 (6 bases). The CDR3 is 17 residues long. Trimming pared 2 bases from V and 0 bases from J, leaving 11 bases between. Germline CDR1 and CDR2: MNHEY and SMNVEV (reference sequence). The CDR3 DNA reads as TGTGCCAGCAGTTTAGCAGGGGTCTACTCTGGGGCCAACGTCCTGACTTTC. This sequence encodes CASSLAGVYSGANVLTF.

The CDR3 nucleotides are TGTGCCAGCAGCGTAGGCCCCTCCCCCCTAGCCTACGAGCAGTACTTC. It is translated as CASSVGPSPLAYEQYF. J is TRBJ2-7 and V is TRBV9; D gene uncertain. The CDR3 spans 16 residues. Deletions cut 0 bases from V and 2 bases from J, with 15 bases between. Germline V CDR1 and CDR2: SGDLS, YYNGEE.

This chain uses TRBV27 with TRBJ2-7, with 7 bases matching TRBD2. The germline V gene encodes CDR1 MNHEY and CDR2 SMNVEV (reference sequence). Trimming cost V 5 bases and J 2 bases; bases outside gene matches: 9. The CDR3 has 15 residues. The CDR3 sequence: CASSTAASGPYEQYF. The CDR3 DNA reads TGTGCCAGCAGTACCGCTGCTAGCGGCCCCTACGAGCAGTACTTC.

This rearrangement joins TRBV7-2 to TRBJ1-6; D call uncertain. The CDR3 sequence is 13 residues long. Trimming removed 1 base from V and 9 bases from J, with 7 bases in between. Germline V gene sequence: CDR1 SGHTA, CDR2 FQGNSA. The CDR3, as DNA: TGTGCCAGCAGCTTAGACCGGTTTTCACCCCTCCACTTT. This sequence encodes CASSLDRFSPLHF.

This clone was recorded only once. This chain connects TRBV4-3 to TRBJ1-2; D may be TRBD1 (6 bases). V lost 0 bases and J lost 0, with 8 bases in between. This CDR3 comprises 15 residues. Germline-derived CDR1 and CDR2 are LGHNA and YSLEER. Written as DNA, the CDR3 is TGCGCCAGCAGCCAAGATCAGGGGACTAACTATGGCTACACCTTC. It specifies CASSQDQGTNYGYTF.

This clone was observed a single time. The rearrangement uses TRBV5-1 and TRBJ1-2, with 9 bases matching TRBD1. Germline V gene sequence: CDR1 SGHRS, CDR2 YFSETQ. V trimming: 3 bases; J trimming: 5 bases; junction bases outside the gene matches: 5. This CDR3 is 14 amino acids long. As DNA, the CDR3 is TGCGCCAGCAGCTCCTCTGGACAGGGGTATGGCTACACCTTC. Its protein product is CASSSSGQGYGYTF.

The chain recombines TRBV5-1 with TRBJ2-1, with 11 bases matching TRBD2. The CDR3 length is 14 residues. The ends lost 6 bases at V and 16 bases at J; junction bases unmatched: 15. Germline V gene data show CDR1 as SGHRS and CDR2 as YFSETQ. CDR3 DNA: TGCGCCAGCACTACGGGACAGGCCGGGACTAGCGGCTTCTTC. The encoded protein is CASTTGQAGTSGFF.

The genes are TRBV7-6 and TRBJ2-7, with 10 bases lining up with TRBD2. This CDR3 is 15 amino acids long. V shed 8 bases and J 0 bases; nucleotides not matched to a gene: 7. The germline CDR1 and CDR2 sequences are SGHVS and FNYEAQ. CDR3 in DNA: TGTGCCAGCTCTAGCGGGGGCCAACTCTCCTACGAGCAGTACTTC. Translating it yields CASSSGGQLSYEQYF.

This chain links TRBV10-3 with TRBJ2-5, with D possibly TRBD1 on 6 matching bases. The CDR3 has 14 residues. From germline, CDR1 is ENHRY and CDR2 SYGVKD. Trimming pared 6 bases from V and 6 bases from J, leaving 17 bases between. The CDR3 bases are TGTGCCATCAGCACCACAGGGAATGAGCAGACCCAGTACTTC. This encodes CAISTTGNEQTQYF.

This clone has only a few counts. The rearrangement uses TRBV7-9 and TRBJ1-2; the D gene is possibly TRBD1 (5 bases). CDR3 length: 16 amino acids. V gave up 3 bases and J gave up 0 bases, with 14 bases separating them. Germline assignment: CDR1 SEHNR and CDR2 FQNEAQ (reference sequence). CDR3 sequence reads: CASSFSGAETNYGYTF. The CDR3 DNA reads TGTGCCAGCAGCTTTAGCGGGGCGGAAACTAACTATGGCTACACCTTC. Based on the CDR3 plus reference TRBV7-9 and TRBJ1-2, the full variable domain is DTGVSQNPRHKITKRGQNVTFRCDPISEHNRLYWYRQTLGQGPEFLTYFQNEAQLEKSRLLSDRFSAERPKGSFSTLEIQRTEQGDSAMYLCASSFSGAETNYGYTFGSGTRLTVV.

This sequence joins TRBV6-1 and TRBJ2-3, with TRBD1 identical over 7 bases. CDR1 MNHNS and CDR2 SASEGT come from the germline V gene. The CDR3 is 15 amino acids. V trimming: 2 bases; J trimming: 0 bases; junction bases outside the gene matches: 2. The CDR3: CASSELTGSTDTQYF. In DNA, the CDR3 is TGTGCCAGCAGTGAACTGACAGGGAGCACAGATACGCAGTATTTT.

In DNA form, the CDR3 reads TGTGCCAGCAGCTTAGTTGGGACTAGCGGACAAGAGACCCAGTACTTC. It specifies CASSLVGTSGQETQYF. The chain couples TRBV7-2 to TRBJ2-5, with 11 bases that match TRBD2. Germline V CDR1 and CDR2: SGHTA, FQGNSA. The CDR3 consists of 16 residues. Trimming removed 1 base from V and 2 bases from J; junction bases left unmatched: 3.

This CDR3 reads CAWTARTGMSPLHF. The CDR3 DNA follows: TGTGCCTGGACCGCCCGGACAGGGATGTCACCCCTCCACTTT. V gene TRBV30 combines with J gene TRBJ1-6; 8 bases are shared with TRBD1. Germline CDR1 GTSNPN, CDR2 SVGIG (reference sequence). The ends lost 4 bases at V and 10 bases at J; junction bases unmatched: 9. The CDR3 runs 14 residues.

The chain employs TRBV28 and TRBJ2-3, with 11 nucleotides matching TRBD1. The CDR3 is made up of 16 amino acids. CDR1 MDHEN and CDR2 SYDVKM come from the germline V gene. Germline trimming cut 6 bases from V and 2 bases from J; bases unmatched to any gene: 7. CDR3 sequence reads: CASRPPDRGLTDTQYF. Written as DNA, the CDR3 is TGTGCCAGCAGGCCTCCGGACAGGGGGCTCACAGATACGCAGTATTTT.